The present entry profiles one T cell receptor (beta chain) with its context. The data belong to a study of blood T cells in healthy people across ages. Combining a sample-barcoded 5' primer with a J-beta primer mix, a second PCR ran for 7 to 11 cycles. A single record per CDR3 protein comes from TCRdb applying MiXCR to the 5' RACE reads. This table holds 800,000 to 950,000 distinct CDR3 sequences, 25% to 30% found once. This sample also appeared in a second study, on T cells of mothers and their children.

This TCR derives from a woman aged 40 to 55 in good health. What was sequenced was blood.

The CDR3 DNA reads as TGTGCCAGCTCACCACCCTTGGGAGGTGACTATGGCTACACCTTC. This sequence encodes CASSPPLGGDYGYTF. This sequence joins TRBV18 and TRBJ1-2, with no clear D. The CDR3 has 15 residues. V was clipped by 0 bases and J by 3 bases, with 11 bases between them. Germline V gives CDR1 KGHSH, CDR2 LQKENI.